This T cell receptor beta chain appears in the sequencing data of a study of cytomegalovirus exposure and HLA in healthy donors. Study-wide results and limits: It was shown in a later analysis that HLA-associated TCR beta chains were more clonally expanded than other, equally common chains. According to a later analysis, most TCR beta chains associated with CMV appeared HLA-restricted. In a later analysis, V- and J-gene trimming of beta chains associated with a DCLRE1C missense variant, replicated independently.

Use of 60 Vbeta and 13 Jbeta primers characterized the PCR. Measured with immunoSEQ multiplex PCR; TCRdb has only the in-frame clones, and not every one. There are about 180,000 clones in the sample; around 77% occur only once, and 2% to 2.5% lies in the top ten. As to this clone: Its antigen is as yet unknown.

With 0 bases clipped from V and 3 bases from J, the junction kept 2 bases outside the gene matches. Per germline, CDR1 SGHRS and CDR2 YFSETQ. The CDR3 has 15 residues. The material sequenced was PBMCs. This chain joins TRBV5-1 and TRBJ1-2; 10 nucleotides align to TRBD1. This TCR came from a man in his 60s in good health and CMV-seronegative. The CDR3 reads CASSLGQGAHYGYTF. The CDR3 DNA is TGCGCCAGCAGCTTGGGACAGGGGGCTCACTATGGCTACACCTTC.